Shown below are 19 T cell receptor beta chains from a single sample sequenced in a study of human CD8 memory T cell subsets. By UMI-labeled 5' RACE, the TCR beta libraries were made. TCRdb reprocessed the 5' RACE reads and keeps a single row for each CDR3 protein, giving no DNA. The sample's table shows about 9,200 distinct CDR3 sequences. Source material: CD8+ stem-like memory T cells (TSCM and TCM) sorted from PBMCs. Subset indicated: stem-like memory CD8 T cells (TSTEM), CCR7+ PD-1- TIGIT-. Receptors originate from a human donor in good health.

This chain uses TRBV4-1 with TRBJ2-7; TCRdb outputs TRBD2, but without DNA this stays unchecked. CDR1 and CDR2 from the germline V gene are MGHRA and YSYEKL. The CDR3 has 14 residues. The CDR3 is CASSQSGRAPEQYF.

The V call is TRBV7-9, the J call TRBJ2-7; TCRdb picks TRBD1, but there is no DNA to check that call. Germline CDR1 is SEHNR and CDR2 is FQNEAQ (reference sequence). This CDR3 comprises 16 residues. The CDR3 here is CASSLEGAGRGYEQYF.

The V gene is TRBV29-1, the J gene TRBJ2-7; the D gene TCRdb calls, TRBD1, cannot be checked with no DNA. There are 12 residues in the CDR3. Germline V gene sequence: CDR1 SQVTM, CDR2 ANQGSEA. CDR3 residues: CSVGTGNYEQYF.

This chain links TRBV7-6 with TRBJ1-6; TCRdb selects TRBD1, and the lack of DNA leaves this call unchecked. In germline, CDR1 is SGHVS, CDR2 FNYEAQ. The CDR3 is 17 residues long. The CDR3 is CASSFMSPGQTNSPLHF.

This clonotype is labeled medium-sized based on frequency. J is TRBJ2-1 and V is TRBV7-2. This CDR3 contains 15 residues. The germline V gene encodes CDR1 SGHTA and CDR2 FQGNSA. CDR3 residues: CASSYARLTYNEQFF.

V gene TRBV7-9 combines with J gene TRBJ2-5; TCRdb picks TRBD1, but there is no DNA to check that call. From germline, CDR1 is SEHNR and CDR2 FQNEAQ (reference sequence). This CDR3 contains 15 residues. CDR3 amino acids: CASRPDTLYQETQYF.

The V and J genes are TRBV4-3 and TRBJ1-5; with no DNA, the TCRdb D assignment of TRBD1 cannot be verified. This CDR3 spans 15 amino acids. Germline-derived CDR1 and CDR2 are LGHNA and YSLEER. The CDR3: CASSQDWGSGQPQHF.

This chain uses TRBV29-1 with TRBJ2-3; TCRdb reports TRBD1, a call that lacks DNA to check it against. CDR1 and CDR2 (germline): SQVTM, ANQGSEA. There are 13 residues in the CDR3. The CDR3 is CSVAGPYTDTQYF.

This clonotype is labeled medium-sized based on frequency. V and J are TRBV25-1 and TRBJ2-7. The CDR3 runs to 11 residues. Germline V CDR1 and CDR2: MGHDK, SYGVNS. CDR3 residues: CASSATWEQYF.

V and J are TRBV7-9 and TRBJ2-6; TCRdb's D call of TRBD2 is untestable without DNA. Per the germline V gene, CDR1 is SEHNR and CDR2 is FQNEAQ (reference sequence). The CDR3 sequence is 19 residues long. This CDR3 is CASSLSTSGSSSGANVLTF. The entire variable domain, with the rest obtained from reference TRBV7-9 and TRBJ2-6, is as follows: DTGVSQNPRHKITKRGQNVTFRCDPISEHNRLYWYRQTLGQGPEFLTYFQNEAQLEKSRLLSDRFSAERPKGSFSTLEIQRTEQGDSAMYLCASSLSTSGSSSGANVLTFGAGSRLTVL.

The V and J genes are TRBV6-4 and TRBJ2-2. In germline, CDR1 is MRHNA, CDR2 SNTAGT. The CDR3 is 16 amino acids. The CDR3 spells CASSDSSTSNTGELFF.

The chain employs TRBV9 and TRBJ2-7; the TCRdb D gene call, TRBD2, has no DNA to confirm it. Germline V gene data show CDR1 as SGDLS and CDR2 as YYNGEE. CDR3 length equals 15 residues. Here the CDR3 reads CASSVGLAGEYEQYF.

This sequence joins TRBV27 and TRBJ2-4; TCRdb names TRBD2, which stays unverified in the absence of DNA. The CDR3 has 12 amino acids. Germline V CDR1 and CDR2: MNHEY, SMNVEV (reference sequence). The CDR3 sequence is CASSLPGPIQYF.

The V gene is TRBV29-1, the J gene TRBJ1-1; the D gene TCRdb calls, TRBD1, cannot be checked with no DNA. Germline V gene data show CDR1 as SQVTM and CDR2 as ANQGSEA. CDR3 length equals 12 residues. The CDR3 here is CSGMGLHTEAFF.

V gene TRBV9 combines with J gene TRBJ1-2; TCRdb proposes TRBD1, but this gene call is untestable without DNA. CDR3 length: 15 amino acids. The germline CDR1 and CDR2 sequences are SGDLS and YYNGEE. Here the CDR3 reads CASSVGGPGGGGYTF.

The chain has TRBV29-1 and TRBJ2-7; TCRdb indicates TRBD1, and absent DNA this call remains unverified. This CDR3 contains 14 residues. Germline V CDR1 and CDR2: SQVTM, ANQGSEA. The CDR3 is CSVASWDSAYEQYF.

The gene calls are TRBV24-1 and TRBJ2-7; as DNA is missing, the TRBD1 call by TCRdb cannot be tested. The CDR3 extends over 16 amino acids. Germline V CDR1 and CDR2: KGHDR, SFDVKD. The CDR3: CATSDYRTGGIYEQYF.

The chain joins TRBV14 to TRBJ2-7. The CDR3 has 13 amino acids. The V gene's germline CDR1 is SGHDN and CDR2 FVKESK. The CDR3 reads CASSQAEDYEQYF.

The rearrangement joins TRBV4-1 to TRBJ1-1. Germline lookup yields CDR1 MGHRA and CDR2 YSYEKL. This CDR3 has 14 residues. The CDR3 loop reads CASSHRDGNTEAFF.